This TCR beta chain was identified in a study of shared clonotypes between healthy human individuals. The CDR3 totals 15 residues. Profiling relied on immunoSEQ multiplex PCR, and the TCRdb table lists in-frame clones only, not all of them. The profile shows some 510,000 clones, 79% of them singletons. V and J are TRBV21-1 and TRBJ1-5. TRBV21-1 is a recognized pseudogene. This receptor was identified in a woman between 40 and 55 years old in good health. Some clones in this sample may be carry-over from other donors' samples. Material for sequencing was PBMCs. The CDR3 DNA reads as TGTGCCAGCAGCAAAGAGGGGAGGAACGATCAGCCCCAGCATTTT. It encodes CASSKEGRNDQPQHF.